These T cell receptor beta chains were read from a single sample in a study of post-analysis software for immune sequencing data. TCRdb itself ran the PCR reads through MiXCR, one entry per CDR3 protein. The profile covers a few hundred thousand distinct CDR3 sequences, with around 37% appearing a single time and about an eighth taken by the ten largest. Material: blood. These receptors were obtained from a girl between 10 and 17 years old with multiple sclerosis. Both conserved end residues are part of each CDR3. A D gene is named only where the DNA matches it firmly. A clone size is listed for some rows: how often the clone was seen (once, few, many), or a class if it is expanded.

j_call d_call clone_size v_call cdr3_nt cdr3_aa
TRBJ1-2 . . TRBV4-1 TGCGCCAGCAGCCAAGACAGAGGGGAGAGCAACTATGGCTACACCTTC CASSQDRGESNYGYTF
TRBJ2-1 TRBD2 . TRBV7-3 TGTGCCAGCAGCCCAACGGGACTAGCGGGGGGCGGGTCCTGCAATGAGCAGTTCTTC CASSPTGLAGGGSCNEQFF
TRBJ1-4 TRBD1 . TRBV15 TGTGCCACCAGCAGAGAGAGATCGGCAGGGGGACTTCCTAATGAAAAACTGTTTTTT CATSRERSAGGLPNEKLFF
TRBJ2-5 TRBD1 . TRBV10-3 TGTGCCATCAGCTTACCACCGGGACAGGGGTTCCATGAGCAGTACTTC CAISLPPGQGFHEQYF
TRBJ2-1 . . TRBV6-2/TRBV6-3 TGTGCCAGCAGTTACTGGCAGGTGTATGAGCAGTTCTTC CASSYWQVYEQFF
TRBJ2-1 . . TRBV28 TGTGCCAGCAGCTCAGGGGGCGCGGGGGGGATTAACAATGAGCAGTTCTTC CASSSGGAGGINNEQFF
TRBJ2-5 . . TRBV29-1 TGCAGCGTTGAATTGGGGTCCGGGACCCAGTACTTC CSVELGSGTQYF
TRBJ1-2 . . TRBV20-1 TGCAGTGCGGGCGGGGGGAGTGGCTACACCTTC CSAGGGSGYTF
TRBJ1-5 . . TRBV20-1 TGCAGTGCTAGAGATTATATCCGTCGCAGACAGCCCCAGCATTTT CSARDYIRRRQPQHF
TRBJ2-7 TRBD2 few TRBV7-2 TGTGCCAGCAGCTTAGAACGGGGGGGCCCCTACGAGCAGTACTTC CASSLERGGPYEQYF